The 26 T cell receptor beta chains below come from one sample, sequenced in a study of tumor-infiltrating lymphocytes in primary liver carcinoma. The study co-extracted DNA and RNA from 20-30 mg of unsorted bulk tissue. A constant-region primer served to make TCR beta cDNA from around 540 ng total RNA. Slightly modified ARM-PCR, run as three nested multiplex PCR rounds, produced the TCR beta libraries. Investigators reported that the first two PCR rounds, at about 11 cycles each, used TRBV1-TRBV30 forward primers with a C-beta reverse primer. MiXCR was run by TCRdb on the multiplex PCR reads, yielding one entry per CDR3 protein. The data show some 46,000 distinct CDR3 sequences, with 60% to 80% seen just once and roughly 38% held by the top ten. The specimen was tumor-adjacent normal liver tissue. These receptors were taken from a woman in her 30s with primary liver carcinoma and hepatitis B virus infection.

This clonotype has just a few counts. The chain couples TRBV4-1 to TRBJ2-2; TRBD2 might be the D (6 bases). This CDR3 comprises 13 residues. V lost 4 bases to trimming and J lost 7 bases, with 10 bases between them. CDR1 MGHRA and CDR2 YSYEKL come from the germline V gene. In DNA form, the CDR3 reads TGCGCCAGCAGCCGCTACGGGAGCGGGGAGCTGTTTTTT. This gives the protein CASSRYGSGELFF.

Comment on this clonotype: A much larger clone lies a single base off, so this may be a read error. The rearrangement joins TRBV7-9 to TRBJ2-7, with 8 positions matching TRBD1. Germline CDR1 and CDR2: SEHNR and FQNEAQ (reference sequence). This CDR3 region has 13 residues. The CDR3 loop is CVSSDGQGYEQYF. The DNA for the CDR3 is TGTGTCAGCAGCGATGGACAGGGCTACGAGCAGTACTTC.

At least ten counts were recorded for this clonotype. The rearrangement joins TRBV4-3 to TRBJ2-1; D gene uncertain. Germline values: CDR1 LGHNA, CDR2 YSLEER. Trimming pared 0 bases from V and 4 bases from J, leaving 7 bases between. The CDR3 is 14 residues long. The CDR3, as DNA: TGCGCCAGCAGCCAAGATGTAGATTACAATGAGCAGTTCTTC. Translated: CASSQDVDYNEQFF.

This clonotype was observed a few times. Because it lacks the conserved phenylalanine or tryptophan at the end, this CDR3 is likely a read error. The V gene is TRBV12-3 or TRBV12-4, the J gene TRBJ2-3; TRBD1 matches 10 bases. The CDR3 has 15 amino acids. With V trimmed by 6 bases and J by 2 bases, 5 bases remained unmatched. In DNA, the CDR3 is TGTGCCAGCAGCGACGGGACAGGGGTCACAGATACGCAGTATCTT. It is translated as CASSDGTGVTDTQYL.

About this clonotype: The conserved closing phenylalanine or tryptophan is absent in this CDR3, likely reflecting a read error. The gene calls are TRBV7-3 and TRBJ2-1; D is uncertain. The V gene lost 4 bases and the J gene lost 9 bases, with 13 bases spanning the gap. Germline CDR1 and CDR2: SGHTA and FQGTGA. This CDR3 comprises 13 residues. In DNA, the CDR3 is TGTGCCAGCAGCTCCCCCCCCGATGCTGAGCAGTTCTTA. As protein: CASSSPPDAEQFL.

About this clonotype: One end of the junction does not line up with germline, which may come from a read error. This rearrangement joins TRBV5-1 to TRBJ1-1, with a possible D match to TRBD1 (5 bases). This CDR3 is 14 amino acids long. CDR1 SGHRS and CDR2 YFSETQ come from the germline V gene. The CDR3 spells CASSHKTAFSEVFF. DNA of the CDR3: TGCGCCAGCAGCCATAAGACAGCGTTTAGTGAAGTTTTCTTT. Drawing the rest from reference TRBV5-1 and TRBJ1-1, the complete variable domain is KAGVTQTPRYLIKTRGQQVTLSCSPISGHRSVSWYQQTPGQGLQFLFEYFSETQRNKGNFPGRFSGRQFSNSRSEMNVSTLELGDSALYLCASSHKTAFSEVFFGQGTRLTVV.

The V call is TRBV6-5, the J call TRBJ2-2; the D call may be TRBD1 or TRBD2 (5 bases each). There are 15 residues in the CDR3. V was shortened by 5 bases and J by 0 bases, with 10 bases between the two germline ends. CDR1 is MNHEY, CDR2 SVGAGI, per germline. CDR3 nucleotides: TGTGCCAGCAGTCTTATGGGACCGAACACCGGGGAGCTGTTTTTT. Encoded protein: CASSLMGPNTGELFF.

The rearrangement uses TRBV20-1 and TRBJ2-1; TRBD2 aligns across 14 bases. Trimming cost V 1 base and J 9 bases; bases outside gene matches: 8. CDR1 and CDR2 (germline): DFQATT, SNEGSKA (reference sequence). The CDR3 length is 16 residues. Written as DNA, the CDR3 is TGCAGTGCTAGAGGGGAGCGACTAGCGGGAGGGGGTGAGCAGTTCTTC. Translating gives CSARGERLAGGGEQFF.

The chain has TRBV7-8 and TRBJ1-2; no clear D. Trimming shortened V by 4 bases and J by 8 bases, and 23 bases separated the two germline ends. The CDR3 length is 16 residues. The germline V gene encodes CDR1 SGHVS and CDR2 FQNEAQ. CDR3: CASSSVGPNRERGYTF. CDR3 bases: TGTGCCAGCAGCTCGGTGGGTCCAAACCGGGAACGGGGCTACACCTTC.

V gene TRBV6-5 combines with J gene TRBJ2-3; the match to TRBD2 covers 7 bases. This CDR3 is 14 amino acids long. Germline CDR1 and CDR2: MNHEY and SVGAGI. Trimming cost V 7 bases and J 10 bases; bases outside gene matches: 14. Here the CDR3 DNA reads TGTGCCAGCAAGACAGCGGGGAGCACAGACGCGCAGTATTTT. Its protein product is CASKTAGSTDAQYF.

Worth noting for this clonotype: Without the conserved terminal phenylalanine or tryptophan, this CDR3 likely stems from a read error. The rearrangement links TRBV28 to TRBJ2-4; D may be TRBD1 (8 bases). The CDR3 is 15 amino acids. The germline CDR1 and CDR2 sequences are MDHEN and SYDVKM. The CDR3 region has the DNA TGTACCAGCAGCCACAGGGGGGGGGCCAAAAACATTCAGTACATC. It translates to CTSSHRGGAKNIQYI.

This clonotype was picked up one time. The V and J genes are TRBV5-1 and TRBJ2-7; D possibly corresponds to TRBD2 (6 bases). The germline V gene encodes CDR1 SGHRS and CDR2 YFSETQ. This CDR3 contains 17 residues. Trimming took 0 bases from V and 6 from J, leaving 22 bases between them. CDR3 sequence reads: CASSLGGLHKGGSEQYF. The CDR3 nucleotides are TGCGCCAGCAGCTTGGGGGGACTTCACAAAGGAGGTTCCGAGCAGTACTTC.

For this clonotype: Since a much larger clone is just one base distant, this may be a read error. The chain joins TRBV6-4 to TRBJ1-1, with 7 positions matching TRBD1. CDR1 and CDR2 (germline): MRHNA, SNTAGT. The CDR3 length is 15 residues. Written as DNA, the CDR3 is TGTGCCAGCATCTACCGGGACAGACGAAACACTCAAGCTTTCTTT. Residues: CASIYRDRRNTQAFF.

A note on this clonotype: One end of the junction is discordant with germline, which a read error may explain. The genes are TRBV2 and TRBJ2-7; 10 bases line up with TRBD2. The CDR3 spans 13 residues. Germline CDR1 and CDR2: SNHLY and FYNNEI. CDR3 sequence reads: CVSRWTSGYDQYF. The DNA of the CDR3 is TGTGTCAGCAGGTGGACTAGCGGCTACGACCAGTACTTC.

Only one count was recorded for this clonotype. One junction end disagrees with the germline gene, perhaps due to a read error. The CDR3 DNA reads as TGTGACAGCAGTTTATGGGACAGTAATTCACCCCTCCGCTTT. Translation gives CDSSLWDSNSPLRF. The chain is built from TRBV12-3 or TRBV12-4 and TRBJ1-6, with 7 bases identical to TRBD1. CDR3 length: 14 amino acids.

The V call is TRBV10-3, the J call TRBJ1-1; the D is unclear. Germline values: CDR1 ENHRY, CDR2 SYGVKD. The V end was cut by 0 bases, the J end by 4 bases, with 15 bases between. The CDR3 spans 16 residues. CDR3 nucleotides: TGTGCCATCAGTGAGTCTGGACTATCCGGAGGCACTGAAGCTTTCTTT. Protein: CAISESGLSGGTEAFF.

As to this clonotype: An end of the junction does not agree with germline; a read error may underlie this. The genes are TRBV4-3 and TRBJ2-3; 8 nucleotides agree with TRBD2. Germline values: CDR1 LGHNA, CDR2 YSLEER. The CDR3 spans 17 residues. For the CDR3, the DNA is TGCGCCAGTAGCCCTCTCTTAACGGGAGGGGGTACAGATACGCAGTATTTT. The encoded protein is CASSPLLTGGGTDTQYF.

The genes are TRBV29-1 and TRBJ1-1, with D uncertain. The CDR3 consists of 13 residues. In germline, CDR1 is SQVTM, CDR2 ANQGSEA. The CDR3 nucleotides read TGCAGTATTGAAGATAATCCTAACACTGAAGCTTTCTTT. It is translated as CSIEDNPNTEAFF. Full variable domain (outside the CDR3, taken from reference TRBV29-1 and TRBJ1-1): SAVISQKPSRDICQRGTSLTIQCQVDSQVTMMFWYRQQPGQSLTLIATANQGSEATYESGFVIDKFPISRPNLTFSTLTVSNMSPEDSSIYLCSIEDNPNTEAFFGQGTRLTVV.

This clonotype occurred once. Germline and junction disagree at one end, which may indicate a read error. The chain is built from TRBV10-3 and TRBJ2-7, with 7 nucleotides matching TRBD2. CDR3 length: 13 residues. Germline V lookup: CDR1 ENHRY, CDR2 SYGVKD. CDR3 residues: CVISLAGANEQYF. The CDR3 DNA reads TGTGTCATCAGTCTCGCGGGAGCGAACGAGCAGTATTTC.

This chain uses TRBV7-4 with TRBJ2-7; possible D gene TRBD2, 6 bases. The V and J ends lost 6 bases and 5 bases respectively, with 20 bases between them. Germline V lookup: CDR1 SGHVT, CDR2 SQSDAQ. The CDR3 is made up of 15 amino acids. The chain's CDR3 is CASRRDSSSIHEQYF. In DNA form, the CDR3 reads TGTGCCAGCAGGCGGGACTCTAGTTCCATTCACGAGCAGTACTTC. Full variable domain (missing parts from reference TRBV7-4 and TRBJ2-7): GAGVSQSPRYKVAKRGRDVALRCDSISGHVTLYWYRQTLGQGSEVLTYSQSDAQRDKSGRPSGRFSAERPERSVSTLKIQRTEQGDSAVYLCASRRDSSSIHEQYFGPGTRLTVT.

This clonotype appeared a single time. At one boundary the junction diverges from the germline segment, which might be a read error. The rearrangement uses TRBV5-6 and TRBJ2-7, with a weak D call TRBD1 (6 bases). The germline gives CDR1 SGHDT, CDR2 YYEEEE. The CDR3 is made up of 14 amino acids. The DNA of the CDR3 is TGTGCCAGCAGCCCGGGACAAGACACTTACGAGCAGTGCTTC. The encoded protein is CASSPGQDTYEQCF.

Remarks on this clonotype: Because it lacks the conserved phenylalanine or tryptophan at the end, this CDR3 is likely a read error. V gene TRBV6-2 or TRBV6-3 combines with J gene TRBJ2-1; 7 bases agree with TRBD2. This CDR3 spans 16 amino acids. The ends lost 10 bases at V and 3 bases at J; junction bases unmatched: 15. Per germline, CDR1 MNHEY and CDR2 SVGEGT. This CDR3 is CAISPQPGGHYNEQFY. The CDR3, as DNA: TGTGCCATCAGCCCCCAACCGGGAGGACACTACAATGAGCAGTTCTAC.

At least ten counts were recorded for this clonotype. The V call is TRBV5-4, the J call TRBJ2-1, with D tentatively TRBD2 (6 bases). The V end lost 4 bases, the J end lost 7 bases, and 15 bases lay between the germline ends. CDR3 length: 14 residues. Germline V CDR1 and CDR2: SGHNT, YYREEE (reference sequence). The CDR3 region is CASSVDYSTNEQFF. DNA of the CDR3: TGTGCCAGCAGCGTGGACTATAGCACGAATGAGCAGTTCTTC. The full variable domain, with the rest looked up from reference TRBV5-4 and TRBJ2-1, is ETGVTQSPTHLIKTRGQQVTLRCSSQSGHNTVSWYQQALGQGPQFIFQYYREEENGRGNFPPRFSGLQFPNYSSELNVNALELDDSALYLCASSVDYSTNEQFFGPGTRLTVL.

The J gene is TRBJ2-6, the V gene TRBV6-2 or TRBV6-3; perhaps TRBD1 as D (7 bases). V was shortened by 9 bases and J by 14 bases, with 35 bases between the two germline ends. CDR1 is MNHEY, CDR2 SVGEGT, per germline. The CDR3 has 18 residues. The CDR3 DNA reads TGTGCCAGTACATCGGGGGACATAGGGGGCTCTGAGGCCAGCATCCTGACTTTC. This codes for CASTSGDIGGSEASILTF.

CDR3: CASSLVHVTEAFF. In nucleotides, the CDR3 is TGTGCCAGCAGCTTAGTGCATGTCACTGAAGCTTTCTTT. The chain uses TRBV11-1 and TRBJ1-1; D not certain. V was cut by 1 base and J by 4 bases, with 7 bases left in between. Germline values: CDR1 SGHAT, CDR2 FQDESV (reference sequence). The CDR3 covers 13 residues.

Of note for this clonotype: A much larger clone differs from this one at a single base, so this may be a read error. This chain connects TRBV7-9 to TRBJ2-3; 7 bases match TRBD2. CDR1 is SEHNR, CDR2 FQNEAQ, per germline (reference sequence). V trimming: 2 bases; J trimming: 2 bases; junction bases outside the gene matches: 7. There are 16 residues in the CDR3. CDR3 in amino acids: CASSLRASGDTDTQYF. CDR3 sequence (DNA): TGTGCCAGCAGCTTAAGGGCTAGCGGCGACACAGATACGCAGTATTTT.